The 31 T cell receptor beta chains below come from one sample, sequenced in a study of blood T cell repertoires in COVID-19. Produced via immunoSEQ multiplex PCR; TCRdb's table is partial and in-frame only. The sample holds approximately 160,000 clones; around 78% are singletons and the top ten take approximately 4%. Input material: PBMCs or T cells enriched from blood (not recorded which). The receptors originated from a woman aged 45 to 65 who had recovered from COVID-19.

This chain links TRBV7-6 with TRBJ2-7; 9 bases agree with TRBD2. The length of the CDR3 is 15 residues. V lost 7 bases, J lost 2 bases, and 9 bases stayed unmatched. The germline V gene has CDR1 SGHVS and CDR2 FNYEAQ. Here the CDR3 reads CASTPGSGGTYEQYV. As DNA, the CDR3 is TGTGCCAGCACCCCGGGTAGCGGGGGAACCTACGAGCAGTACGTC.

The rearrangement links TRBV12-3 or TRBV12-4 to TRBJ1-5; a weak D match, TRBD1 (5 bases). The ends were cut back, 4 bases at V and 7 bases at J, with 8 bases in the middle. The CDR3 totals 12 residues. This CDR3 is CASSSGGQPQHF. The CDR3 nucleotides read TGTGCCAGCAGTTCGGGGGGACAGCCCCAGCATTTT.

The chain couples TRBV27 to TRBJ2-1, with 10 positions matching TRBD2. J lost 9 bases, V lost 1 base, and 9 bases had no gene match. The CDR3 has 16 residues. CDR1 and CDR2 (germline): MNHEY, SMNVEV (reference sequence). CDR3 region: CASSLWPSGGGPEQFF. Here the CDR3 DNA reads TGTGCCAGCAGTTTATGGCCTAGCGGGGGAGGTCCTGAGCAGTTCTTC.

J is TRBJ2-5 and V is TRBV24-1, with a possible D match to TRBD2 (5 bases). The CDR3 is made up of 13 amino acids. CDR1 is KGHDR, CDR2 SFDVKD, per germline. Trimming removed 5 bases from V and 3 bases from J, with 9 bases in between. CDR3 residues: CATSAPGEETQYF. The CDR3 nucleotides read TGTGCCACCAGTGCCCCCGGGGAAGAGACCCAGTACTTC.

The rearrangement links TRBV5-4 to TRBJ1-2; TRBD1 matches 7 bases. Germline CDR1 SGHNT, CDR2 YYREEE (reference sequence). V shed 5 bases and J 8 bases; nucleotides not matched to a gene: 9. The CDR3 length is 13 residues. The CDR3 region is CASRLGGGGGYTF. DNA of the CDR3: TGTGCCAGCAGACTTGGAGGAGGGGGCGGCTACACCTTC. Combining the CDR3 with reference TRBV5-4 and TRBJ1-2 gives the whole variable domain ETGVTQSPTHLIKTRGQQVTLRCSSQSGHNTVSWYQQALGQGPQFIFQYYREEENGRGNFPPRFSGLQFPNYSSELNVNALELDDSALYLCASRLGGGGGYTFGSGTRLTVV.

The chain is built from TRBV12-3 or TRBV12-4 and TRBJ1-2; D remains unclear. V lost 8 bases to trimming and J lost 2 bases, with 6 bases between them. The CDR3 consists of 11 residues. The CDR3, as DNA: TGTGCCAGCCAACTAAACTATGGCTACACCTTC. Translating it yields CASQLNYGYTF.

J is TRBJ2-1 and V is TRBV29-1; 16 nucleotides match TRBD2. The J segment lost 8 bases and the V segment lost 4 bases, leaving 8 bases of the junction unmatched. Per germline, CDR1 SQVTM and CDR2 ANQGSEA. This CDR3 has 16 residues. The CDR3: CSVVPGTSGGADEQFF. The CDR3 DNA is TGCAGCGTTGTCCCCGGGACTAGCGGGGGGGCCGATGAGCAGTTCTTC.

Here the CDR3 reads CASSFKEGRHSPLHF. For the CDR3, the DNA is TGTGCCAGCAGCTTTAAGGAGGGCCGTCATTCACCCCTCCACTTT. The chain is built from TRBV7-9 and TRBJ1-6; D is unclear. Germline CDR1 and CDR2: SEHNR and FQNEAQ (reference sequence). The germline V and J ends were trimmed by 3 bases and 8 bases, with 14 bases remaining between them. This CDR3 comprises 15 residues.

This clone has at least ten counts. The chain links TRBV6-4 to TRBJ2-1; 11 nucleotides line up with TRBD2. The junction had 6 bases not matched to a gene; V was cut back by 6 bases and J by 8 bases. The CDR3 has 14 residues. The germline V gene encodes CDR1 MRHNA and CDR2 SNTAGT. The CDR3 region has the DNA TGTGCCAGCAGCCCACTAGCGGGAGCTCATGAGCAGTTCTTC. Its protein is CASSPLAGAHEQFF.

A remark on this clone: The same CDR3 can be traced to other DNA sequences in this sample. This chain links TRBV28 with TRBJ2-6; 8 bases align to TRBD1. The trim removed 4 bases at V and 2 bases at J, leaving 1 base unmatched. The germline CDR1 and CDR2 sequences are MDHEN and SYDVKM. CDR3 size: 15 residues. The CDR3, as DNA: TGTGCCAGCAGTTCAGGGGGCGCTGGGGCCAACGTCCTGACTTTC. Protein product: CASSSGGAGANVLTF.

The chain combines TRBV7-2 with TRBJ1-2; 7 bases are a match to TRBD1. The CDR3 spans 14 residues. J gave up 4 bases and V 7 bases, and 9 bases lay outside the gene matches. CDR1 SGHTA and CDR2 FQGNSA come from the germline V gene. CDR3 bases: TGTGCCAGCACCCCAAGGGGGCGCCTCTATGGCTACACCTTC. Encoded protein: CASTPRGRLYGYTF. Filled out from reference TRBV7-2 and TRBJ1-2, the complete variable domain reads GAGVSQSPSNKVTEKGKDVELRCDPISGHTALYWYRQSLGQGLEFLIYFQGNSAPDKSGLPSDRFSAERTGGSVSTLTIQRTQQEDSAVYLCASTPRGRLYGYTFGSGTRLTVV.

This clone was detected once. The chain has TRBV3-1 (or the pseudogene TRBV3-2) and TRBJ1-2, with D unclear. Germline CDR1 and CDR2: LGHDT and YNNKEL (reference sequence). The V end was cut by 1 base, the J end by 8 bases, with 14 bases between. This CDR3 has 14 residues. The CDR3 DNA is TGTGCCAGCAGCCAAGCGCGTCAGGCAGGCGGCTACACCTTC. It is translated as CASSQARQAGGYTF.

This clone has just one count. V and J are TRBV24-1 and TRBJ2-1; D not resolved. In germline, CDR1 is KGHDR, CDR2 SFDVKD. This CDR3 is 16 amino acids long. V lost 4 bases, J lost 0 bases, and 12 bases lay in between. The CDR3 sequence: CATSDPTPSSYNEQFF. In nucleotides, the CDR3 is TGTGCCACCAGTGACCCCACTCCTAGCTCCTACAATGAGCAGTTCTTC.

V is TRBV5-1 and J is TRBJ1-4; possible D gene TRBD1, 5 bases. Trimming left V 6 bases short and J 0 bases short, with 15 bases between. This CDR3 comprises 16 residues. The V gene's germline CDR1 is SGHRS and CDR2 YFSETQ. CDR3 nucleotide sequence: TGCGCCAGCACCAGCGGGGGTACCCCAACTAATGAAAAACTGTTTTTT. The encoded protein is CASTSGGTPTNEKLFF.

This clone has just one count. The chain recombines TRBV4-1 with TRBJ1-2, with 10 bases fitting TRBD1. The CDR3 totals 18 residues. Germline assignment: CDR1 MGHRA and CDR2 YSYEKL. The V segment lost 2 bases and the J segment 5 bases; nucleotides outside the gene matches: 14. The CDR3 is CASSQLPGQGSPPYGYTF. The CDR3 region has the DNA TGCGCCAGCAGCCAACTACCGGGACAGGGGTCCCCCCCTTATGGCTACACCTTC.

The chain couples TRBV4-3 to TRBJ2-1; D might be TRBD2 (5 bases). V was shortened by 3 bases and J by 7 bases, with 16 bases between the two germline ends. From germline, CDR1 is LGHNA and CDR2 YSLEER. The CDR3 is 15 residues long. CDR3 sequence (DNA): TGCGCCAGCAGCCAGAGGACTTTTGATATAAATGAGCAGTTCTTC. This translates into CASSQRTFDINEQFF.

V gene TRBV13 combines with J gene TRBJ1-1; 10 bases map to TRBD1. This CDR3 contains 15 residues. Germline CDR1 is PRHDT and CDR2 is FYEKMQ (reference sequence). J was trimmed by 4 bases and V by 4 bases; bases with no gene match: 6. The chain's CDR3 is CASSSRDRGSTEAFF. CDR3 nucleotides: TGTGCCAGCAGCTCCCGGGACAGGGGAAGCACTGAAGCTTTCTTT.

V usage is TRBV5-1 and J usage is TRBJ2-1; the D is unclear. Per the germline V gene, CDR1 is SGHRS and CDR2 is YFSETQ. CDR3 size: 14 residues. The V end was cut by 2 bases, the J end by 2 bases, with 8 bases between. The CDR3 loop reads CASSFPETYNEQFF. For the CDR3, the DNA is TGCGCCAGCAGCTTCCCAGAAACCTACAATGAGCAGTTCTTC.

This rearrangement joins TRBV28 to TRBJ2-2, with 8 bases lining up with TRBD1. Germline assignment: CDR1 MDHEN and CDR2 SYDVKM. CDR3 length: 16 residues. The V segment lost 2 bases and the J segment 4 bases; nucleotides outside the gene matches: 6. The CDR3, as DNA: TGTGCCAGCAGTTTACCTCCGGGGACAGGCACCGGGGAGCTGTTTTTT. Translated: CASSLPPGTGTGELFF.

The rearrangement links TRBV30 to TRBJ1-5; no reliable D call. Looked up from germline, CDR1 is GTSNPN and CDR2 is SVGIG (reference sequence). CDR3 length equals 13 residues. V gave up 0 bases and J gave up 4 bases, with 7 bases separating them. The CDR3 is CAWSVQLNQPQHF. Here the CDR3 DNA reads TGTGCCTGGAGTGTACAGCTTAATCAGCCCCAGCATTTT.

The chain links TRBV18 to TRBJ1-3, with 7 bases that match TRBD1. V was pared by 2 bases and J by 3 bases, with 7 bases of the junction left unmatched. CDR1 is KGHSH and CDR2 is LQKENI in the germline V gene. The CDR3 spans 16 residues. The CDR3 here is CASSPAPGQHGNTIYF. Written as DNA, the CDR3 is TGTGCCAGCTCACCAGCTCCGGGACAGCATGGAAACACCATATATTTT.

The chain carries TRBV5-4 and TRBJ1-2, with 8 nucleotides matching TRBD1. CDR1 is SGHNT, CDR2 YYREEE, per germline (reference sequence). This CDR3 contains 14 residues. The ends lost 3 bases at V and 4 bases at J; junction bases unmatched: 5. CDR3 DNA sequence: TGTGCCAGCAGCTCGGACAGGGCTCCCTATGGCTACACCTTC. Its translation is CASSSDRAPYGYTF.

The V call is TRBV20-1, the J call TRBJ1-5; unclear D gene. V was shortened by 3 bases and J by 0 bases, with 12 bases between the two germline ends. The germline CDR1 and CDR2 sequences are DFQATT and SNEGSKA (reference sequence). CDR3 size: 15 residues. The CDR3 region has the DNA TGCAGTGCTAGTAGAGCTTCATATAGCAATCAGCCCCAGCATTTT. It translates to CSASRASYSNQPQHF.

This clone was picked up a small number of times. This rearrangement joins TRBV27 to TRBJ1-1; D remains ambiguous. V was pared by 9 bases and J by 5 bases, with 16 bases between. CDR3 length: 13 amino acids. CDR1 and CDR2 (germline): MNHEY, SMNVEV (reference sequence). As DNA, the CDR3 is TGTGCCAGTATCCGGGAGCGGGGTACTGAAGCTTTCTTT. It translates to CASIRERGTEAFF.

This rearrangement joins TRBV9 to TRBJ2-3, with 13 bases identical to TRBD2. Germline lookup yields CDR1 SGDLS and CDR2 YYNGEE. Losses at the gene ends were 0 bases for V and 2 bases for J; bases not matched to a gene: 3. This CDR3 region has 17 residues. The CDR3 DNA is TGTGCCAGCAGCGTAGGGACTAGCGGGGGACTCACAGATACGCAGTATTTT. As protein: CASSVGTSGGLTDTQYF.

Only one count was recorded for this clone. The V and J genes are TRBV7-2 and TRBJ1-2; 7 bases are shared with TRBD1. V lost 6 bases and J lost 0; bases outside the gene matches: 7. The CDR3 runs to 15 residues. CDR1 and CDR2 from the germline V gene are SGHTA and FQGNSA. CDR3 nucleotide sequence: TGTGCCAGCAGACAACATCAGGGGGCTAACTATGGCTACACCTTC. Translation gives CASRQHQGANYGYTF.

V usage is TRBV4-3 and J usage is TRBJ1-2; D is possibly TRBD1 (6 bases). The germline CDR1 and CDR2 sequences are LGHNA and YSLEER. Between the trimmed V and J ends, which lost 0 bases and 4 bases, there was a span of 15 bases. The CDR3 runs to 16 residues. The CDR3 loop is CASSQDHTQGAYGYTF. CDR3 coding DNA: TGCGCCAGCAGCCAAGATCATACACAGGGAGCCTATGGCTACACCTTC.

The chain carries TRBV4-2 and TRBJ2-2, with 8 bases matching TRBD2. The germline V gene has CDR1 LGHNA and CDR2 YNFKEQ. V shed 1 base, J shed 6 bases, and the junction held 7 bases outside the gene matches. The CDR3 covers 16 residues. CDR3 DNA: TGTGCCAGCAGCCAAGGACCGGGGGGGCTCGCCGGGGAGCTGTTTTTT. Translating gives CASSQGPGGLAGELFF.

The CDR3 DNA is TGTGCCAGCAGAGAACTTACTGGAAACACCATATATTTT. Residues: CASRELTGNTIYF. The chain couples TRBV7-9 to TRBJ1-3; D remains ambiguous. This CDR3 is 13 amino acids long. Trimming cost V 6 bases and J 2 bases, with 8 bases left between them. Germline CDR1 SEHNR, CDR2 FQNEAQ (reference sequence).

A single count supports this clone. The chain is built from TRBV7-3 and TRBJ1-6; D is possibly TRBD1 (5 bases). This CDR3 region has 15 residues. The V and J ends lost 2 bases and 7 bases respectively, with 12 bases between them. CDR1 SGHTA and CDR2 FQGTGA come from the germline V gene. CDR3: CASSLLAGQNSPLHF. CDR3 nucleotide sequence: TGTGCCAGCAGCTTACTGGCAGGGCAAAATTCACCCCTCCACTTT.

This clone has more than one count but fewer than ten. This chain uses TRBV5-4 with TRBJ2-5, with 9 bases identical to TRBD2. From germline, CDR1 is SGHNT and CDR2 YYREEE (reference sequence). The CDR3 runs to 15 residues. V trimming: 4 bases; J trimming: 4 bases; junction bases outside the gene matches: 8. Here the CDR3 DNA reads TGTGCCAGCAGCCCGATAGGGACTAGCTTAGAGACCCAGTACTTC. Its translation: CASSPIGTSLETQYF.